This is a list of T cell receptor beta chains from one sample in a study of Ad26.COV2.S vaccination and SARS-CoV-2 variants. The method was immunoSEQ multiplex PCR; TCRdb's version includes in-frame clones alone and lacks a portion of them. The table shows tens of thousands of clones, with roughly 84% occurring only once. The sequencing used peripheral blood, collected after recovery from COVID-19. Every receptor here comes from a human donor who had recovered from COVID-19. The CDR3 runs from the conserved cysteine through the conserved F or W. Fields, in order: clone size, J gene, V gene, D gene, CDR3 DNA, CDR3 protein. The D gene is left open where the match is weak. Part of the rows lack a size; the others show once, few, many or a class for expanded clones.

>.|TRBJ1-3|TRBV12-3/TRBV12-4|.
TGTGCCAAGACCAGGGGATCTGGAAACACCATATATTTT
CAKTRGSGNTIYF
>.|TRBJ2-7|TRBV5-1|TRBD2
TGCGCCAGCAGCTTGGGGACTAGCGGCTACTACGAGCAGTACTTC
CASSLGTSGYYEQYF
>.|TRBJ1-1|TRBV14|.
TGTGCCAGCAGCCAAGATCTACAGGGAGGAGCTTTCTTT
CASSQDLQGGAFF
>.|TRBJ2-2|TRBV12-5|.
TGTGCTAGTGGTTTGCCCGGGGATTCGACCGGGGAGCTGTTTTTT
CASGLPGDSTGELFF
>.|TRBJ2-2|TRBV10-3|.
TGTGCCATCAGTAAGGGTACCGGGGAGCTGTTTTTT
CAISKGTGELFF
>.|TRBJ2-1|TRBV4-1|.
TGCGCCAGCAGCCAAGGAGGAGGAGCGGGTCAGAGTAATGAGCAGTTCTTC
CASSQGGGAGQSNEQFF
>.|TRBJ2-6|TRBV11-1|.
TGTGCCAGCAGCTTGGGCCCAAGCTCTGGGGCCAACGTCCTGACTTTC
CASSLGPSSGANVLTF
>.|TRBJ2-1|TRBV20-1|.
TGCAGCTTAAGTGAGCAGTTCTTC
CSLSEQFF
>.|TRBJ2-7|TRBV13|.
TGTGCCAGCAGCTTAAGGGGCCGCTACGAGCAGTACTTC
CASSLRGRYEQYF
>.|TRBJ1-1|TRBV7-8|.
TGTGCCAGCAGCTCAGAGGAAGGGAGCGCTGAAGCTTTCTTT
CASSSEEGSAEAFF
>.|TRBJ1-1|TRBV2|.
TGTGCCAGCAGCATACAGGGAGTGCGCTCTGAAGCTTTCTTT
CASSIQGVRSEAFF
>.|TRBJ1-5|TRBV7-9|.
TGTGCCAGCAGCTTTTCAGGGGATAGCAATCAGCCCCAGCATTTT
CASSFSGDSNQPQHF
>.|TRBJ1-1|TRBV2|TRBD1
TGTGCCAGCAGCCGGGACAGGGGGAGGACTGAAGCTTTCTTT
CASSRDRGRTEAFF
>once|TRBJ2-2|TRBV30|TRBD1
TGTGCCTGGAGTGGGGGCAGGGGGACCGGGGAGCTGTTTTTT
CAWSGGRGTGELFF
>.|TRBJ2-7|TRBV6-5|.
TGTGCCAGCAGTTACTCGTTTTTGGGGGATGCCTACGAGCAGTACTTC
CASSYSFLGDAYEQYF
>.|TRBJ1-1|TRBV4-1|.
TGCGCCAGCAGCCTTCAACGGCTGAACACTGAAGCTTTCTTT
CASSLQRLNTEAFF
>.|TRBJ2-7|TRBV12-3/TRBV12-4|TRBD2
TGTGCCAGCAGTCCCCCGGGGGGGGACGAGCAGTACTTC
CASSPPGGDEQYF
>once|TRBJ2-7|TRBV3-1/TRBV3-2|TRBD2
TGTGCCAGCAGCCAAGCCGGTGGTGGCGGGAGTTCATCGTGGGCCTACGAGCAGTACTTC
CASSQAGGGGSSSWAYEQYF
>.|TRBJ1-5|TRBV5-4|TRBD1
TGTGCCCGACCCCCGACAGGGTCCCTGAGCCAGCATTTT
CARPPTGSLSQHF
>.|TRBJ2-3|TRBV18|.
TGTGCCAGCTCACCTCCGGGAACGAGGGCAGATACGCAGTATTTT
CASSPPGTRADTQYF
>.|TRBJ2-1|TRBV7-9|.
TGTGCCAGCACCGCCCCGGGCCAGCCTTTTAATGAGCAGTTCTTC
CASTAPGQPFNEQFF
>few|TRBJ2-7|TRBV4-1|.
TGCGCCAGCAGCCCAGGGGACGTCTCCTACGAGCAGTACTTC
CASSPGDVSYEQYF